These T cell receptor beta chains were read from a single sample in a study of control samples from healthy donors and cancer patients. This table comes from immunoSEQ multiplex PCR, and its TCRdb copy is limited to in-frame clones, with some not included. The table includes some 120,000 clones, more than 75% detected once. The sample comprised blood. The receptor source for this set is a man in his forties or fifties in good health. Each CDR3 is given without its conserved first and last residue.

v_gene	j_gene	CDR3aa
TRBV21-1	TRBJ2-7	ASIIGQDYEQY
TRBV7-3	TRBJ2-3	ASSLVHTDTDTQY
TRBV7-9	TRBJ1-6	ASHRFTYNSPLH
TRBV11-3	TRBJ1-4	ASRGGGEKLF
TRBV18	TRBJ1-4	ASSPPPNEKLF
TRBV29-1	TRBJ2-4	SALTGGNIQY
TRBV18	TRBJ2-2	ASSPLSQPRAGELF
TRBV9	TRBJ2-6	ASSEDSGANVLT
TRBV7-2	TRBJ1-6	ASSLLWGGDSPLH
TRBV6-4	TRBJ2-2	ASSDSVDRGLTGELF
TRBV7-2	TRBJ1-2	ASSPRGGLVDGYT
TRBV5-1	TRBJ1-5	ASSLGGQFQPQH
TRBV5-4	TRBJ2-1	ASSPDGDEQF
TRBV7-9	TRBJ1-4	ASSLASAGVGEKLF
TRBV6-1	TRBJ2-3	ASSEEAGSTDTQY
TRBV7-9	TRBJ1-2	ASSLARVSRGYGYT
TRBV29-1	TRBJ2-3	SVPGQGAPDTQY
TRBV27	TRBJ2-7	ASSLRTGATKQY
TRBV5-1	TRBJ2-7	ASSPLPGQGYEQY
TRBV7-2	TRBJ2-2	ASSLYGDARATGELF
TRBV6-4	TRBJ1-6	ASSLAPLH
TRBV28	TRBJ1-1	ASSPGHDSSEAF
TRBV10-1	TRBJ2-3	ASSVNSGGTDTQY
TRBV7-3	TRBJ1-6	ASSFDGENSPLH
TRBV7-2	TRBJ2-5	ASSLLLAGGETQY
TRBV7-9	TRBJ2-1	ASSLGFNEQF
TRBV6-6	TRBJ2-3	ASSPTRDEDTQY
TRBV6-1	TRBJ1-2	ASSEYGYT
TRBV7-2	TRBJ2-3	ASSVSRGGDTQY
TRBV9	TRBJ1-2	ASSPRREAGGYT
TRBV11-3	TRBJ1-4	ASSLGGPRNEKLF
TRBV4-1	TRBJ1-2	ASSQGRLGPYGYT
TRBV9	TRBJ2-5	ASSAGLQETQY
TRBV18	TRBJ2-4	ASSPIIGSGKNIQY
TRBV24-1	TRBJ2-5	ATSDFLGNLGSQETQY
TRBV4-3	TRBJ2-6	ASSQDLRNSGANVLT
TRBV2	TRBJ1-1	ASSEIGMTEAF
TRBV5-1	TRBJ2-2	ASSSAIGELF
TRBV28	TRBJ2-3	ASSFTTRADTQY
TRBV4-3	TRBJ2-1	ASSYSSYSYNEQF
TRBV11-3	TRBJ2-7	ASSSRLVAGYEQY
TRBV3-1/TRBV3-2	TRBJ1-5	ASSPRQGHNQPQH
TRBV2	TRBJ1-5	ASTLGGDQPQH
TRBV5-5	TRBJ2-7	ASSLVVSREQY
TRBV12-3/TRBV12-4	TRBJ2-7	ASSLYRGAEQY
TRBV19	TRBJ2-2	ASSIQSWGPGELF
TRBV12-5	TRBJ2-7	ASGSTQSYEQY
TRBV5-1	TRBJ2-7	ASNLAGGAYEQY